The 31 T cell receptor beta chains presented below share a single source sample, sequenced in a study of human T cells and chemical hapten exposure. Time point reported: pre-sensitization, week 0. Indicated treatment: therapeutic diphenylcyclopropenone sensitization with weekly scalp DPC. TCRdb reprocessed the RACE reads via MiXCR and lists one record per CDR3 protein. The sample consists of fewer than 300,000 distinct CDR3 sequences, roughly 7.7% of them appearing once. The sequencing used whole blood, collected in connection with sensitization to the hapten diphenylcyclopropenone (DPC). The receptors were gathered from a man aged 18 to 30 with alopecia areata. Some clones in this sample may be carry-over from other donors' samples.

This clonotype was observed at least ten times. The chain is built from TRBV10-3 and TRBJ2-7; D is undetermined. The CDR3 length is 13 residues. Trimming removed 3 bases at V and 0 bases at J, with 6 bases between. CDR1 is ENHRY and CDR2 is SYGVKD in the germline V gene. CDR3: CAISDRSSYEQYF. DNA of the CDR3: TGTGCCATCAGTGACCGGTCCTCCTACGAGCAGTACTTC.

This clonotype appeared a few times. The chain combines TRBV20-1 with TRBJ2-7; D possibly corresponds to TRBD2 (6 bases). Germline V gene lookup returns CDR1 DFQATT and CDR2 SNEGSKA (reference sequence). Trimming pared 1 base from V and 2 bases from J, leaving 12 bases between. CDR3 length: 14 residues. In DNA, the CDR3 is TGCAGTGCTAGAGGCAGCGGAGGGGCCTACGAGCAGTACTTC. Its protein product is CSARGSGGAYEQYF.

This clonotype was observed a handful of times. The chain couples TRBV4-1 to TRBJ2-5; the match to TRBD2 covers 9 bases. Germline V lookup: CDR1 MGHRA, CDR2 YSYEKL. The length of the CDR3 is 17 residues. Trimming removed 3 bases from V and 1 base from J; junction bases left unmatched: 9. The DNA for the CDR3 is TGCGCCAGCAGCCACCCTTGGCGGGGGGGTTCCCAAGAGACCCAGTACTTC. Its translation is CASSHPWRGGSQETQYF.

This clonotype turned up a few times. V and J are TRBV18 and TRBJ1-6; D is perhaps TRBD1 (5 bases). The CDR3 consists of 16 residues. Looked up from germline, CDR1 is KGHSH and CDR2 is LQKENI. V was pared by 2 bases and J by 1 base, with 9 bases between. DNA of the CDR3: TGTGCCAGCTCACCAAAACCAGGGTCCTATAATTCACCCCTCCACTTT. It encodes CASSPKPGSYNSPLHF.

The rearrangement uses TRBV10-3 and TRBJ2-7, with 8 bases that match TRBD1. This CDR3 comprises 16 residues. Germline V gene lookup returns CDR1 ENHRY and CDR2 SYGVKD. V dropped 2 bases and J dropped 1; count of bases not matched to a gene: 7. The CDR3 here is CAISEVGDRGSYEQYV. The CDR3 nucleotides read TGTGCCATCAGTGAGGTCGGAGACAGGGGTTCCTACGAGCAGTACGTC.

This chain connects TRBV5-1 to TRBJ1-1, with TRBD1 matching over 7 bases. The germline gives CDR1 SGHRS, CDR2 YFSETQ. CDR3 length: 16 amino acids. V shed 1 base, J shed 3 bases, and the junction held 9 bases outside the gene matches. The CDR3 region has the DNA TGCGCCAGCAGCTTGCAAACAGGGGCAGCGTACACTGAAGCTTTCTTT. This sequence encodes CASSLQTGAAYTEAFF.

The sample holds a few counts of this clonotype. The rearrangement links TRBV12-5 to TRBJ2-7, with D unresolved. The CDR3 loop spans 15 amino acids. V was pared by 2 bases and J by 3 bases, with 14 bases between. Germline V gene sequence: CDR1 LGHNT, CDR2 FRNRAP. CDR3 bases: TGTGCTAGTGGTTTGCCATTGGAGAAGTGCTACGAGCAGTACTTC. Translation gives CASGLPLEKCYEQYF.

This clonotype was seen a handful of times. The chain uses TRBV19 and TRBJ2-2, with no clear D. Germline V gene sequence: CDR1 LNHDA, CDR2 SQIVND (reference sequence). The CDR3 extends over 13 amino acids. V dropped 8 bases and J dropped 1 base, with 8 bases sitting between them. As DNA, the CDR3 is TGTGCCAGTCCCGCTAGGAACACCGGGGAGCTGTTTTTT. Amino acid sequence: CASPARNTGELFF.

The J gene is TRBJ2-3, the V gene TRBV6-5, with 10 bases matching TRBD1. V shed 2 bases and J 6 bases; nucleotides not matched to a gene: 5. This CDR3 comprises 15 residues. Per germline, CDR1 MNHEY and CDR2 SVGAGI. The CDR3 nucleotides read TGTGCCAGCAGTTACCAGGGACAGGGGTGGGATACGCAGTATTTT. Translating it yields CASSYQGQGWDTQYF.

This clonotype was counted only a few times. The rearrangement links TRBV28 to TRBJ2-7, with 7 positions matching TRBD1. There are 16 residues in the CDR3. The V segment lost 5 bases and the J segment 3 bases; nucleotides outside the gene matches: 13. The V gene's germline CDR1 is MDHEN and CDR2 SYDVKM. The CDR3 reads CASSPPPGTDDYEQYV. The CDR3 DNA follows: TGTGCCAGCAGTCCCCCTCCCGGGACAGACGACTACGAGCAGTACGTC.

V usage is TRBV28 and J usage is TRBJ1-5, with unresolved D. Looked up from germline, CDR1 is MDHEN and CDR2 is SYDVKM. V shed 8 bases and J shed 6 bases, with 8 bases lying between them. This CDR3 region has 11 residues. The DNA for the CDR3 is TGTGCCAGCTCAACGGGTCAGCCCCAGCATTTT. Protein product: CASSTGQPQHF.

This clonotype was picked up a small number of times. This chain connects TRBV20-1 to TRBJ2-1; no clear D gene. The germline CDR1 and CDR2 sequences are DFQATT and SNEGSKA (reference sequence). The CDR3 is 20 amino acids. Deletions cut 5 bases from V and 5 bases from J, with 34 bases between. The CDR3 DNA reads as TGCAGTGCTGTGGCTCCCTTGGCTCATTTGTCACCGTCTAAACACAATGAGCAGTTCTTC. Translation: CSAVAPLAHLSPSKHNEQFF.

V is TRBV11-2 and J is TRBJ2-4; TRBD1 might be the D (6 bases). V gave up 5 bases and J gave up 8 bases, with 10 bases separating them. The CDR3 contains 12 residues. The germline V gene encodes CDR1 SGHAT and CDR2 FQNNGV. DNA for the CDR3: TGTGCCAGCAGCAAGAACAGGGACATTCAGTACTTC. This translates into CASSKNRDIQYF. The variable domain in full, with the rest retrieved from reference TRBV11-2 and TRBJ2-4, is EAGVAQSPRYKIIEKRQSVAFWCNPISGHATLYWYQQILGQGPKLLIQFQNNGVVDDSQLPKDRFSAERLKGVDSTLKIQPAKLEDSAVYLCASSKNRDIQYFGAGTRLSVL.

The chain recombines TRBV6-5 with TRBJ1-6, with 7 bases fitting TRBD1. This CDR3 is 17 amino acids long. V was pared by 0 bases and J by 4 bases, with 6 bases of the junction left unmatched. Germline lookup yields CDR1 MNHEY and CDR2 SVGAGI. The chain's CDR3 is CASSYSPPGQYNSPLHF. For the CDR3, the DNA is TGTGCCAGCAGTTACTCCCCTCCGGGACAGTATAATTCACCCCTCCACTTT.

V and J are TRBV12-3 or TRBV12-4 and TRBJ2-1, with 13 bases aligning to TRBD2. With 4 bases clipped from V and 2 bases from J, the junction kept 5 bases outside the gene matches. The CDR3 totals 17 residues. The CDR3 protein is CASSSILAGGPYNEQFF. CDR3 DNA: TGTGCCAGCAGTTCTATACTAGCGGGGGGGCCCTACAATGAGCAGTTCTTC.

J is TRBJ2-5 and V is TRBV5-1, with D possibly matching TRBD1 (5 bases). Germline V gene data show CDR1 as SGHRS and CDR2 as YFSETQ. The CDR3 extends over 13 amino acids. V shed 4 bases and J shed 1 base, with 8 bases lying between them. In nucleotides, the CDR3 is TGCGCCAGCAGCGCGACAGTCCAAGAGACCCAGTACTTC. Protein product: CASSATVQETQYF.

The V and J genes are TRBV5-1 and TRBJ1-3, with D perhaps TRBD1 (5 bases). Trimming cost V 3 bases and J 0 bases, with 10 bases left between them. Per the germline V gene, CDR1 is SGHRS and CDR2 is YFSETQ. The CDR3 runs to 15 residues. CDR3 sequence: CASSWGWNSGNTIYF. As DNA, the CDR3 is TGCGCCAGCAGCTGGGGCTGGAACTCTGGAAACACCATATATTTT.

In its sample, this clonotype was seen a few times. This rearrangement joins TRBV2 to TRBJ2-2; D is possibly TRBD1 (5 bases). V was trimmed by 8 bases and J by 6 bases, leaving 10 bases between them. There are 12 residues in the CDR3. Germline V gives CDR1 SNHLY, CDR2 FYNNEI. The CDR3 is CASAGFPGELFF. The CDR3 DNA reads as TGTGCCAGCGCAGGGTTCCCCGGGGAGCTGTTTTTT.

This clonotype has a count of ten or more. The chain joins TRBV20-1 to TRBJ2-5; 9 bases are a match to TRBD1. V shed 4 bases and J 1 base; nucleotides not matched to a gene: 4. The length of the CDR3 is 14 residues. Germline CDR1 is DFQATT and CDR2 is SNEGSKA (reference sequence). The CDR3 protein is CSATDRGFQETQYF. The CDR3 DNA reads as TGCAGTGCTACAGACAGGGGGTTCCAAGAGACCCAGTACTTC.

This clonotype was counted a few times. This sequence joins TRBV20-1 and TRBJ2-7; maybe TRBD2 (6 bases). Between the trimmed V and J ends, which lost 1 base and 0 bases, there was a span of 7 bases. Germline V gene lookup returns CDR1 DFQATT and CDR2 SNEGSKA (reference sequence). The CDR3 sequence is 13 residues long. The CDR3 nucleotides read TGCAGTGCTAGAGGCGGGACCTCCTACGAGCAGTACTTC. It specifies CSARGGTSYEQYF.

The sample holds many counts of this clonotype. This chain connects TRBV24-1 to TRBJ1-2, with D uncertain. This CDR3 contains 12 residues. The germline CDR1 and CDR2 sequences are KGHDR and SFDVKD. Trimming stripped 5 bases from V and 2 bases from J, with 5 bases between. The CDR3 loop reads CATSGGNYGYTF. Here the CDR3 DNA reads TGTGCCACCAGTGGTGGGAACTATGGCTACACCTTC.

This chain links TRBV20-1 with TRBJ2-1; TRBD2 aligns across 11 bases. Germline loops: CDR1 DFQATT, CDR2 SNEGSKA (reference sequence). This CDR3 has 14 residues. J gave up 10 bases and V 5 bases, and 10 bases lay outside the gene matches. CDR3 sequence (DNA): TGCAGTGCTCCCCAACTAGCGGGGGTTGGAGAGCAGTTCTTC. This encodes CSAPQLAGVGEQFF.

This clonotype was observed at least ten times. V gene TRBV29-1 combines with J gene TRBJ2-2; unclear D gene. The CDR3 is made up of 11 amino acids. V lost 5 bases and J 7 bases, leaving 8 bases between the germline ends. Germline values: CDR1 SQVTM, CDR2 ANQGSEA. CDR3 amino acids: CSVWAHGELFF. The CDR3 DNA sequence: TGCAGCGTTTGGGCGCACGGGGAGCTGTTTTTT.

The sample holds a few counts of this clonotype. V is TRBV7-3 and J is TRBJ2-2; 8 bases fit TRBD2. From germline, CDR1 is SGHTA and CDR2 FQGTGA. This CDR3 comprises 16 residues. Trimming removed 5 bases from V and 1 base from J; junction bases left unmatched: 6. The CDR3 spells CASSLSGGRNTGELFF. The CDR3 DNA reads as TGTGCCAGCAGCCTCAGCGGGGGCCGGAACACCGGGGAGCTGTTTTTT.

In its sample, this clonotype was seen many times. The CDR3 bases are TGTGCTAGTGGTACCTGGACAGGGTTCACAGATACGCAGTATTTT. This translates into CASGTWTGFTDTQYF. This chain uses TRBV12-5 with TRBJ2-3; TRBD1 agrees at 8 bases. CDR3 length: 15 amino acids. CDR1 is LGHNT and CDR2 is FRNRAP in the germline V gene. Unmatched junction bases numbered 6, after V lost 5 bases and J lost 2 bases.

This clonotype turned up a few times. The rearrangement links TRBV4-1 to TRBJ2-5; D is perhaps TRBD2 (6 bases). This CDR3 is built from 17 residues. The ends were cut back, 3 bases at V and 0 bases at J, with 17 bases in the middle. From germline, CDR1 is MGHRA and CDR2 YSYEKL. CDR3 in amino acids: CASSHLLRRGDQETQYF. CDR3 nucleotides: TGCGCCAGCAGCCATCTGTTGAGACGCGGGGACCAAGAGACCCAGTACTTC.

The sample holds many counts of this clonotype. The V call is TRBV6-5, the J call TRBJ1-3, with 9 bases matching TRBD1. Trimming at V came to 7 bases and at J to 2 bases, leaving 3 bases not matched to a gene. CDR3 length: 14 residues. CDR1 and CDR2 (germline): MNHEY, SVGAGI. The CDR3 sequence: CASTRTGAGNTIYF. CDR3 bases: TGTGCCAGCACCAGGACAGGGGCTGGAAACACCATATATTTT.

In the case of this clonotype: A single base separates this from a much larger clone, so it may be a read error. The V call is TRBV6-5, the J call TRBJ2-7; 8 bases align to TRBD1. The CDR3 is 15 residues long. CDR1 and CDR2 (germline): MNHEY, SVGAGI. CDR3 coding DNA: TGTGCCAGCAGTCAGCGCGGGACAGGTTACTACGAGAAGTACTTC. As protein: CASSQRGTGYYEKYF.

This clonotype appeared a few times. In nucleotides, the CDR3 is TGCAGCGTTGCCGGGACAGTTGGTGGAAACACCATATATTTT. Translated, it gives CSVAGTVGGNTIYF. The chain is built from TRBV29-1 and TRBJ1-3, with 7 bases identical to TRBD1. Per germline, CDR1 SQVTM and CDR2 ANQGSEA. After removal of 4 bases from V and 3 bases from J, the junction contained 6 bases not matched to a gene. This CDR3 has 14 amino acids.

V gene TRBV3-1 combines with J gene TRBJ2-1; 8 nucleotides match TRBD2. This CDR3 comprises 15 residues. V was pared by 0 bases and J by 9 bases, with 7 bases of the junction left unmatched. Germline V lookup: CDR1 LGHDT, CDR2 YNNKEL (reference sequence). The CDR3 protein is CASSQDGTREFEQFF. The CDR3 bases are TGTGCCAGCAGCCAAGATGGGACTAGAGAATTTGAGCAGTTCTTC.

This clonotype occurred a few times. J is TRBJ2-3 and V is TRBV7-9, with D unclear. The CDR3 covers 12 residues. From germline, CDR1 is SEHNR and CDR2 FQNEAQ (reference sequence). V was pared by 7 bases and J by 4 bases, with 9 bases between. In DNA, the CDR3 is TGTGCCAGCACCCCTTCTTCAGATACGCAGTATTTT. It specifies CASTPSSDTQYF.